This T cell receptor beta chain was observed in a study of graft-versus-host responses after intestinal transplantation. Study-level background: Recipients across the board were started on anti-thymocyte globulin induction, then kept on tacrolimus and steroids for approximately three years. Broader study findings: The presence of high graft-versus-host to host-versus-graft clonal ratios in allografts characterized patients with graft-donor T cell macrochimerism.

Method: immunoSEQ multiplex PCR; TCRdb's copy keeps in-frame clones and lacks some. The data show about 70,000 clones, just under 95% seen once. In regard to this clone: Antigen unknown.

Germline-derived CDR1 and CDR2 are SGHDN and FVKESK. This CDR3 is 15 amino acids long. J gave up 9 bases and V 0 bases, and 7 bases lay outside the gene matches. This clonotype was obtained from a human donor who received an intestinal transplant. The chain carries TRBV14 and TRBJ2-1; 8 positions match TRBD2. Sequencing was performed on unstimulated CD8+ T cells sorted from spleen or lymph node cells, taken before intestinal transplant. In nucleotides, the CDR3 is TGTGCCAGCAGCCAAGATCTCGGGAGGGCCGGTGAGCAGTTCTTC. It specifies CASSQDLGRAGEQFF.